This T cell receptor beta chain was sequenced for a study of blood T cell repertoires in COVID-19 (TCRdb year 2020). Study-level background: Samples from collaborators originated in the United States, Italy and Spain and spanned both the acute and convalescent phases of COVID-19. The material from the prospective study consisted of cDNA or gDNA derived from T cells, B-cell-depleted T cells, or PBMCs. The dataset comprised deeply sampled blood TCRbeta repertoires from subjects exposed to, actively infected with, or recovered from COVID-19. The repertoires were released in a freely available public database intended as a resource for research on the immune response to SARS-CoV-2. Samples came from the ongoing ImmuneRACE study (first 160 participants) plus 1,254 subjects from 6 global collaborators. Sample metadata almost always included a de-identified subject ID, COVID-19 status, age in years and sex. Where HLA class I and class II types were available, the types were taken from metadata supplied by the sample provider, not from assay-based typing.

Per the germline V gene, SGHVS is the CDR1 and FNYEAQ is the CDR2. The CDR3, from cysteine to phenylalanine, totals 15 residues. Just the 45-base CDR3 DNA is kept, in frame starting at base 1. The V end gives up 5 bases and the J end 4 bases, leaving 6 bases in the junction not matched to a gene. A second Seattle source provided samples from volunteer blood donors who had recovered from COVID-19. Whole blood was collected in K2EDTA tubes by collaborating institutions according to the institutions' own protocols. Collaborator samples were shipped for TCRbeta analysis as frozen whole blood, isolated PBMCs, or DNA extracted from either sample type. TCRbeta CDR3 regions were amplified from genomic DNA using the immunoSEQ Assay, a bias-controlled multiplex PCR. Concerning the study's data processing: Nucleated cell counts per sample were estimated from amplification of reference gene primers within the assay. To quantify the absolute abundance of each unique TCRbeta CDR3 rearrangement, sequence reads were collapsed and filtered. For each sample, productive Simpson clonality was calculated by taking the square root of Simpson's diversity index across productive rearrangements. Here the immuneACCESS table is served through TCRdb, limited to in-frame sequences with V and J called. Missing clones are a known gap in these copies; in checked studies unresolved V genes cover under half, and the rest lacks a known reason. The V and J calls and clone size were taken over from that table, and D and trimming were inferred from the DNA. The sample records fewer than 300,000 clones, less than 90% of which are singletons. The ten most abundant clones make up approximately 4% of the sample.

With respect to this clone: Its binding antigen is unknown. Within one base of it there is no much larger clone, and no base qualities were kept.

Overall study outcomes, separate from this receptor: Clinical and demographic metadata were provided uncurated, with the amount varying by source and participant.

This receptor was identified in a man in his fifties or sixties who had recovered from COVID-19. The sample was peripheral blood. The rearranged segments are TRBV7-6 and TRBJ2-1; 9 central nucleotides agree with TRBD1. The DNA reads TGTGCCAGCAGCAACCGGGACAGGGAATACAATGAGCAGTTCTTC. It encodes CASSNRDREYNEQFF.